This TCR beta chain stems from a study of T-cell reconstitution after alpha-beta-depleted transplantation in children. Study outcomes and limitations: Reportedly, roughly two months post-transplant, alpha-beta T cells arose from several hundred expanded graft clones.

As it was prepared, the TCRbeta library received unique molecular identifiers. TCRdb ran MiXCR on the PCR reads and lists one entry per CDR3 protein. The sample comprises some 550,000 distinct CDR3 sequences, about 23% of which are singletons, and 13% to 15% rests with the top ten. V shed 3 bases and J shed 2 bases, with 9 bases lying between them. The CDR3 contains 14 residues. The germline V gene has CDR1 SGHTA and CDR2 FQGNSA. This clonotype has more than one count but fewer than ten. Its antigen is not known. The chain uses TRBV7-2 and TRBJ2-3; no definite D call. The sample in question was PBMCs, mostly from graft donor cells, obtained 360 days after TCRalphabeta/CD19-depleted stem cell transplant. This clonotype was sampled from a boy younger than two who had a stem cell transplant for acute myeloid leukemia, so the T cells may come from the graft donor. The CDR3 here is CASSFRRTTDTQYF. The CDR3 bases are TGTGCCAGCAGCTTTCGCCGGACCACAGATACGCAGTATTTT.